What follows describes a single TCR beta chain. Naivety among CD8 cells was defined by CD45RO negativity and positive CCR7 selection, thereby excluding terminally differentiated effector memory CD45RA+ cells. Data came from immunoSEQ multiplex PCR; TCRdb stores just in-frame clones and leaves some out. The top ten hold around 0.1% of the sample, which has hundreds of thousands of clones, about 96% seen once. CDR1 SGHNT and CDR2 YYREEE come from the germline V gene (reference sequence). Trimming removed 0 bases at V and 6 bases at J, with 18 bases between. The CDR3 consists of 16 residues. This sample was included in a study of shared clonotypes between healthy human individuals. Study-wide background: Each donor's CD4 naive and CD4 memory cells filled three plates apiece, CD8 naive two, and CD8 memory one.

Sequencing was done on a sample of naive CD8+ T cells sorted from blood. This receptor was taken from a woman in her thirties in good health. The chain links TRBV5-4 to TRBJ1-2; no clear D gene. In DNA, the CDR3 is TGTGCCAGCAGCTTGGTTGGAGGCGTCCATGAGGATGGCTACACCTTC. It specifies CASSLVGGVHEDGYTF.